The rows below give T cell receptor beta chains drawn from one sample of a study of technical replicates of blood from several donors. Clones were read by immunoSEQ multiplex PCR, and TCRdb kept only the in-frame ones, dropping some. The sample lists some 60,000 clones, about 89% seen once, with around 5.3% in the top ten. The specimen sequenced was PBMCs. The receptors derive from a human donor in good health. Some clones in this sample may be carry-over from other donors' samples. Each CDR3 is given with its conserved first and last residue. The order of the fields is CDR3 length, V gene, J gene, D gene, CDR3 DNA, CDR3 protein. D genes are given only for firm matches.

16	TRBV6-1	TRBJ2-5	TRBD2	TGTGCCAGCAGTGAGAGCGGGGGTTGGGCCCAAGAGACCCAGTACTTC	CASSESGGWAQETQYF
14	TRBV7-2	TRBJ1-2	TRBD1	TGTGCCAGCAGCCCAAACCCGACAGGGAGTGGCTACACCTTC	CASSPNPTGSGYTF
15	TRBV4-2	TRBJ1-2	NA	TGTGCCAGCAGCCAAGACCGCAACAGTAGGATTGGCTACACCTTC	CASSQDRNSRIGYTF
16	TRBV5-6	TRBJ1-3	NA	TGTGCCAGCAGTTGGGCGGCAGACTACTCTGGAAACACCATATATTTT	CASSWAADYSGNTIYF
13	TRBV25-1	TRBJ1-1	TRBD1	TGTGCCAGCAGTAGACAGGGGGGGACTGAAGCTTTCTTT	CASSRQGGTEAFF
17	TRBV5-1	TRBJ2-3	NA	TGCGCCAGCAGCTTGGGGGGCTCGGCAGGCGGCACAGATACGCAGTATTTT	CASSLGGSAGGTDTQYF
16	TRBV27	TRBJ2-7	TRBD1	TGTGCCAGCAGCCCACGGACAGGGGGACGAGGCTACGAGCAGTACTTC	CASSPRTGGRGYEQYF
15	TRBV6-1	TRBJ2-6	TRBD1	TGTGCCAGCACAGGGGGATTAACTGGGGCCAACGTCCTGACTTTC	CASTGGLTGANVLTF
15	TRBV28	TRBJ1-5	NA	TGTGCCAGCAAGAAAGGGACTCGGACCAATCAGCCCCAGCATTTT	CASKKGTRTNQPQHF
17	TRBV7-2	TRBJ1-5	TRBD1	TGTGCCAGCAGCTCAACTCCGGGACAGCAAAGCAATCAGCCCCAGCATTTT	CASSSTPGQQSNQPQHF
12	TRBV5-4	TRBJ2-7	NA	TGTGCCAGCAGCTTGGACCCTGGGCGGGAGTACTTC	CASSLDPGREYF